This passage covers 12 T cell receptor beta chains from one sample sequenced in a study of blood T cell repertoires in COVID-19. TCRdb's table, derived via immunoSEQ multiplex PCR, lists solely in-frame clones and lacks some. There are under 200,000 clones in the sample; roughly 81% occur only once, and roughly 5.4% lies in the top ten. Sequences were obtained from peripheral blood. These receptors all come from a woman in her forties or fifties with COVID-19, enrolled during active disease.

The chain uses TRBV6-5 and TRBJ2-3; 7 bases fit TRBD2. In germline, CDR1 is MNHEY, CDR2 SVGAGI. The junction had 3 bases not matched to a gene; V was cut back by 7 bases and J by 2 bases. The CDR3 is 13 residues long. The CDR3 sequence: CASNSGATDTQYF. CDR3 bases: TGTGCCAGCAACAGCGGGGCCACAGATACGCAGTATTTT.

The chain employs TRBV10-3 and TRBJ2-6; possible D gene TRBD1, 5 bases. V lost 1 base, J lost 2 bases, and 9 bases lay in between. The CDR3 runs 16 residues. The germline V gene has CDR1 ENHRY and CDR2 SYGVKD. In DNA, the CDR3 is TGTGCCATCAGTGAGTTAGACAGAACTGGGGCCAACGTCCTGACTTTC. It encodes CAISELDRTGANVLTF.

The chain has TRBV5-4 and TRBJ2-5, with D perhaps TRBD2 (5 bases). Germline V gene sequence: CDR1 SGHNT, CDR2 YYREEE (reference sequence). V was clipped by 4 bases and J by 4 bases, with 11 bases between them. This CDR3 is 13 amino acids long. This chain's CDR3 is CASSRVAGETQYF. The CDR3 nucleotides are TGTGCCAGCAGCCGGGTTGCGGGAGAGACCCAGTACTTC. Combining the CDR3 with reference TRBV5-4 and TRBJ2-5 gives the whole variable domain ETGVTQSPTHLIKTRGQQVTLRCSSQSGHNTVSWYQQALGQGPQFIFQYYREEENGRGNFPPRFSGLQFPNYSSELNVNALELDDSALYLCASSRVAGETQYFGPGTRLLVL.

The rearrangement links TRBV5-1 to TRBJ1-6; tentative D call: TRBD1 (5 bases). V lost 0 bases and J 0 bases, leaving 22 bases between the germline ends. Germline-derived CDR1 and CDR2 are SGHRS and YFSETQ. The CDR3 runs 21 residues. The CDR3 here is CASSLEGRVAGLSSYNSPLHF. DNA for the CDR3: TGCGCCAGCAGCTTGGAAGGGCGAGTGGCGGGGCTAAGCTCCTATAATTCACCCCTCCACTTT.

This sequence joins TRBV3-1 (or the pseudogene TRBV3-2) and TRBJ1-3; 8 bases agree with TRBD1. With 8 bases clipped from V and 3 bases from J, the junction kept 9 bases outside the gene matches. The CDR3 extends over 15 amino acids. CDR1 and CDR2 (germline): LGHDT, YNNKEL (reference sequence). The DNA of the CDR3 is TGTGCCAGCCGTTTGCAGGGGGCGCATGGAAACACCATATATTTT. Its translation is CASRLQGAHGNTIYF.

The rearrangement uses TRBV6-5 and TRBJ2-3; 7 nucleotides match TRBD2. The CDR3 totals 12 residues. J gave up 8 bases and V 6 bases, and 5 bases lay outside the gene matches. The germline V gene encodes CDR1 MNHEY and CDR2 SVGAGI. CDR3 amino acids: CASSRGRGTQYF. The CDR3 DNA follows: TGTGCCAGCAGCCGAGGGAGGGGTACGCAGTATTTT.

V is TRBV10-1 and J is TRBJ2-3; TRBD2 matches at 12 bases. CDR1 WNHNN and CDR2 SYGVQD come from the germline V gene (reference sequence). The V gene end was trimmed by 6 bases and the J gene end by 2 bases; junction bases not matched to a gene: 6. The CDR3 is 16 amino acids. The DNA for the CDR3 is TGCGCCAGCAGGGATACTAGCGGGGGGACCACAGATACGCAGTATTTT. Translating it yields CASRDTSGGTTDTQYF.

The chain links TRBV5-4 to TRBJ2-1; a weak D match, TRBD1 (5 bases). Between the trimmed V and J ends, which lost 4 bases and 6 bases, there was a span of 11 bases. The CDR3 has 13 amino acids. CDR1 and CDR2 from the germline V gene are SGHNT and YYREEE (reference sequence). For the CDR3, the DNA is TGTGCCAGCAGCAGGGGCAGCCCCAATGAGCAGTTCTTC. Protein product: CASSRGSPNEQFF.

V gene TRBV7-9 combines with J gene TRBJ1-1; possibly TRBD1 for D (5 bases). The germline V gene encodes CDR1 SEHNR and CDR2 FQNEAQ (reference sequence). The length of the CDR3 is 15 residues. Trimming cost V 4 bases and J 5 bases, with 17 bases left between them. The CDR3 nucleotides read TGTGCCAGCAGCTCCCAGGTCGGGGGGGTGACTGAAGCTTTCTTT. The encoded protein is CASSSQVGGVTEAFF. The variable domain in full, with the rest retrieved from reference TRBV7-9 and TRBJ1-1, is DTGVSQNPRHKITKRGQNVTFRCDPISEHNRLYWYRQTLGQGPEFLTYFQNEAQLEKSRLLSDRFSAERPKGSFSTLEIQRTEQGDSAMYLCASSSQVGGVTEAFFGQGTRLTVV.

The chain has TRBV7-9 and TRBJ2-6, with D perhaps matching TRBD1 (6 bases). Germline values: CDR1 SEHNR, CDR2 FQNEAQ (reference sequence). The CDR3 consists of 18 residues. Trimming took 5 bases from V and 2 from J, leaving 19 bases between them. In DNA, the CDR3 is TGTGCCAGCAGCGGAAGTGGGACACACCCCCCTGGGGCCAACGTCCTGACTTTC. This sequence encodes CASSGSGTHPPGANVLTF.

This clone appeared a few times. The chain carries TRBV9 and TRBJ1-2; 8 positions agree with TRBD1. After removal of 3 bases from V and 6 bases from J, the junction contained 4 bases not matched to a gene. The germline V gene has CDR1 SGDLS and CDR2 YYNGEE. This CDR3 has 13 residues. The CDR3: CASSDQGANGYTF. As DNA, the CDR3 is TGTGCCAGCAGCGACCAGGGGGCGAATGGCTACACCTTC. The whole variable domain, remainder taken from reference TRBV9 and TRBJ1-2, is DSGVTQTPKHLITATGQRVTLRCSPRSGDLSVYWYQQSLDQGLQFLIQYYNGEERAKGNILERFSAQQFPDLHSELNLSSLELGDSALYFCASSDQGANGYTFGSGTRLTVV.

This rearrangement joins TRBV30 to TRBJ1-1, with D perhaps TRBD1 (6 bases). The CDR3 sequence is 15 residues long. The germline V gene encodes CDR1 GTSNPN and CDR2 SVGIG (reference sequence). V was clipped by 0 bases and J by 1 base, with 12 bases between them. The CDR3: CAWSVRGAQNTEAFF. CDR3 DNA sequence: TGTGCCTGGAGTGTACGGGGGGCCCAGAACACTGAAGCTTTCTTT. Looking up the rest from reference TRBV30 and TRBJ1-1 gives the full variable domain: SQTIHQWPATLVQPVGSPLSLECTVEGTSNPNLYWYRQAAGRGLQLLFYSVGIGQISSEVPQNLSASRPQDRQFILSSKKLLLSDSGFYLCAWSVRGAQNTEAFFGQGTRLTVV.